This TCR beta chain was identified in a study of T cell responses to AZD1222 COVID-19 vaccine. Study-wide results and caveats: CD4 TCRs covered the whole spike, strongest at regions 160-218 and 743-854. Donors skewed white British and female; clonal diversity was possibly underestimated. Repertoires in all cases were sampled only once the peak T cell response had passed.

The germline V gene encodes CDR1 KGHSH and CDR2 LQKENI. The CDR3 runs 13 residues. V lost 2 bases, J lost 4 bases, and 5 bases lay in between. The method was immunoSEQ multiplex PCR; TCRdb's version includes in-frame clones alone and lacks a portion of them. The sample consists of 150,000 to 200,000 clones, approximately 86% of them appearing once. Concerning this clone itself: No antigen is known for it. Other DNA sequences in this sample translate to the same CDR3.

This receptor was taken from an adult in good health. V and J are TRBV18 and TRBJ1-4; no firm D call. Sequencing was performed on peripheral blood, taken on day 0 of AZD1222 vaccination. The CDR3 coding sequence is TGTGCCAGCTCACCAAACAGTAATGAAAAACTGTTTTTT. Translated, it gives CASSPNSNEKLFF.